A single sample gave rise to the 27 T cell receptor beta chains below, sequenced in a study of T-cell reconstitution after alpha-beta-depleted transplantation in children. A library of TCRbeta sequences, prepared with unique molecular identifiers, was generated. MiXCR was run by TCRdb on the PCR reads, yielding one entry per CDR3 protein. Of some 240,000 distinct CDR3 sequences in the sample, about 11% were seen once. The material sequenced was PBMCs from the stem cell graft donor, taken from the stem cell graft. The receptors stem from a human donor who donated a stem cell graft to a child with acute lymphoblastic leukemia.

The table lists this clonotype with many counts. J is TRBJ1-4 and V is TRBV20-1, with 7 bases matching TRBD1. CDR3 size: 14 residues. Trimming at V came to 7 bases and at J to 3 bases, leaving 8 bases not matched to a gene. Germline CDR1 and CDR2: DFQATT and SNEGSKA (reference sequence). DNA for the CDR3: TGCAGTGGCCGGGAGGGGACAGCTAATGAAAAACTGTTTTTT. This translates into CSGREGTANEKLFF.

This clonotype occurred many times. The V gene is TRBV11-2, the J gene TRBJ1-2; D possibly corresponds to TRBD1 (5 bases). The germline CDR1 and CDR2 sequences are SGHAT and FQNNGV. V dropped 6 bases and J dropped 1 base, with 9 bases sitting between them. This CDR3 has 13 residues. CDR3 sequence: CASSGGSNYGYTF. Here the CDR3 DNA reads TGTGCCAGCAGTGGGGGTAGTAACTATGGCTACACCTTC. Full variable domain (remainder filled in from reference TRBV11-2 and TRBJ1-2): EAGVAQSPRYKIIEKRQSVAFWCNPISGHATLYWYQQILGQGPKLLIQFQNNGVVDDSQLPKDRFSAERLKGVDSTLKIQPAKLEDSAVYLCASSGGSNYGYTFGSGTRLTVV.

This clonotype has a count of ten or more. The chain uses TRBV7-2 and TRBJ2-5, with 8 positions matching TRBD2. The CDR3 is 15 residues long. CDR1 and CDR2 (germline): SGHTA, FQGNSA. Trimming at V came to 6 bases and at J to 5 bases, leaving 11 bases not matched to a gene. CDR3 residues: CASRLIAGPVETQYF. The CDR3 DNA reads as TGTGCCAGCAGACTTATAGCGGGGCCAGTGGAGACCCAGTACTTC.

Many counts were recorded for this clonotype. CDR3 sequence (DNA): TGCAGTGCTAGAATAGCGGGGAGCACAGATACGCAGTATTTT. Translated, it gives CSARIAGSTDTQYF. The chain links TRBV20-1 to TRBJ2-3; 8 nucleotides agree with TRBD2. CDR3 size: 14 residues. The J segment lost 0 bases and the V segment lost 2 bases, leaving 1 base of the junction unmatched. CDR1 DFQATT and CDR2 SNEGSKA come from the germline V gene (reference sequence).

This clonotype was seen a handful of times. The junction departs from germline at one end; a sequencing error may be responsible. The chain carries TRBV7-2 and TRBJ2-7; TRBD1 aligns across 8 bases. CDR1 SGHTA and CDR2 FQGNSA come from the germline V gene. This CDR3 region has 15 residues. CDR3 DNA: TGTGCCAGCAGCTTACAGCTGGGACAGGCCCTTACGGTGGACTTC. Translated, it gives CASSLQLGQALTVDF.

This clonotype was observed at least ten times. The chain joins TRBV6-5 to TRBJ2-7, with D unresolved. The CDR3 has 15 amino acids. Between the trimmed V and J ends, which lost 2 bases and 6 bases, there was a span of 17 bases. Germline CDR1 is MNHEY and CDR2 is SVGAGI. CDR3 nucleotide sequence: TGTGCCAGCAGTTACGCCGGGTCCATCGACGCCGAGCAGTACTTC. Translation: CASSYAGSIDAEQYF.

The sample holds many counts of this clonotype. This rearrangement joins TRBV7-2 to TRBJ2-1, with 8 positions matching TRBD2. V trimming: 0 bases; J trimming: 5 bases; junction bases outside the gene matches: 3. CDR1 is SGHTA, CDR2 FQGNSA, per germline. CDR3 length: 15 amino acids. In DNA form, the CDR3 reads TGTGCCAGCAGCTTAGCGAGCGGGAGTAACAATGAGCAGTTCTTC. As protein: CASSLASGSNNEQFF. Supplemented by reference TRBV7-2 and TRBJ2-1, the full variable domain reads GAGVSQSPSNKVTEKGKDVELRCDPISGHTALYWYRQSLGQGLEFLIYFQGNSAPDKSGLPSDRFSAERTGGSVSTLTIQRTQQEDSAVYLCASSLASGSNNEQFFGPGTRLTVL.

This clonotype was recorded at least ten times. The chain couples TRBV7-2 to TRBJ2-7; weak D call: TRBD1 (7 bases). Germline V CDR1 and CDR2: SGHTA, FQGNSA. V was shortened by 5 bases and J by 3 bases, with 14 bases between the two germline ends. The CDR3 sequence is 14 residues long. The chain's CDR3 is CASSVGGTDYEQYF. The CDR3 DNA reads as TGTGCCAGCAGCGTAGGGGGGACAGACTACGAGCAGTACTTC.

Notes on this clonotype: Just one base apart from a much larger clone, this may be a read error. V usage is TRBV29-1 and J usage is TRBJ1-1; 7 bases match TRBD1. CDR1 SQVTM and CDR2 ANQGSEA come from the germline V gene. The CDR3 is 14 amino acids. The CDR3 DNA reads TGCAGCGGGCTATCGGACAGGTTGAACACTGTAGCTTTCTTT. Translation: CSGLSDRLNTVAFF.

This clonotype has at least ten counts. This chain joins TRBV4-3 and TRBJ2-3; 11 bases line up with TRBD2. V shed 3 bases, J shed 5 bases, and the junction held 4 bases outside the gene matches. The CDR3 is 15 amino acids. Germline values: CDR1 LGHNA, CDR2 YSLEER. The CDR3 nucleotides are TGCGCCAGCAGCCATCAAACTAGCGGGAGAGATACGCAGTATTTT. It specifies CASSHQTSGRDTQYF.

In DNA, the CDR3 is TGCGCCAGCAGCCAAATGAGCGGGATGGGCTACGAGCAGTACTTC. Translating it yields CASSQMSGMGYEQYF. This rearrangement joins TRBV5-1 to TRBJ2-7; the match to TRBD2 covers 7 bases. Germline V CDR1 and CDR2: SGHRS, YFSETQ. There are 15 residues in the CDR3. The J segment lost 3 bases and the V segment lost 4 bases, leaving 10 bases of the junction unmatched.

This clonotype was observed many times. CDR3 residues: CSARVDYGYTF. The CDR3 DNA is TGCAGTGCTCGGGTCGACTATGGCTACACCTTC. The chain carries TRBV20-1 and TRBJ1-2; D not certain. Trimming removed 5 bases from V and 3 bases from J, with 7 bases in between. The CDR3 is made up of 11 amino acids. In germline, CDR1 is DFQATT, CDR2 SNEGSKA (reference sequence).

This clonotype was detected ten times or more. This chain uses TRBV5-1 with TRBJ1-1; 9 bases map to TRBD1. The CDR3 contains 14 residues. From germline, CDR1 is SGHRS and CDR2 YFSETQ. V lost 3 bases, J lost 5 bases, and 5 bases stayed unmatched. This CDR3 reads CASSSTGGWTEAFF. In DNA form, the CDR3 reads TGCGCCAGCAGCTCCACAGGGGGCTGGACTGAAGCTTTCTTT.

Ten or more counts support this clonotype. This chain connects TRBV6-2 or TRBV6-3 to TRBJ2-1; no reliable D call. The germline gives CDR1 MNHEY, CDR2 SVGEGT. V was cut by 0 bases and J by 9 bases, with 12 bases left in between. The CDR3 runs to 14 residues. CDR3 amino acids: CASSYSGIVGEQFF. The CDR3 nucleotides are TGTGCCAGCAGTTACTCGGGAATCGTCGGTGAGCAGTTCTTC.

At least ten counts were recorded for this clonotype. V and J are TRBV25-1 and TRBJ2-5; 9 nucleotides match TRBD1. The CDR3 sequence is 14 residues long. Germline assignment: CDR1 MGHDK and CDR2 SYGVNS. V was clipped by 3 bases and J by 4 bases; unmatched bases: 3. The CDR3 protein is CASSDPGQGETQYF. The CDR3 nucleotides read TGTGCCAGCAGTGACCCGGGACAGGGAGAGACCCAGTACTTC.

This clonotype was found many times. This sequence joins TRBV20-1 and TRBJ2-7, with D tentatively TRBD2 (5 bases). The germline gives CDR1 DFQATT, CDR2 SNEGSKA (reference sequence). The V end was cut by 6 bases, the J end by 3 bases, with 18 bases between. The CDR3 length is 14 residues. This CDR3 is CSANREDHYYEQYF. CDR3 coding DNA: TGCAGTGCCAACCGGGAAGACCACTACTACGAGCAGTACTTC.

This clonotype was seen at least ten times. This chain uses TRBV7-9 with TRBJ1-5, with unresolved D. CDR1 and CDR2 from the germline V gene are SEHNR and FQNEAQ (reference sequence). The CDR3 runs to 16 residues. V dropped 0 bases and J dropped 3 bases, with 12 bases sitting between them. CDR3 residues: CASSLASAVTNQPQHF. The CDR3 nucleotides read TGTGCCAGCAGCTTAGCATCGGCGGTGACCAATCAGCCCCAGCATTTT. Filled out from reference TRBV7-9 and TRBJ1-5, the complete variable domain reads DTGVSQNPRHKITKRGQNVTFRCDPISEHNRLYWYRQTLGQGPEFLTYFQNEAQLEKSRLLSDRFSAERPKGSFSTLEIQRTEQGDSAMYLCASSLASAVTNQPQHFGDGTRLSIL.

This clonotype was seen at least ten times. The V and J genes are TRBV29-1 and TRBJ1-1; D might be TRBD1 (6 bases). V was clipped by 7 bases and J by 0 bases, with 15 bases between them. CDR1 and CDR2 (germline): SQVTM, ANQGSEA. This CDR3 has 14 amino acids. The CDR3 reads CSGSKGDLNTEAFF. The CDR3 nucleotides read TGCAGCGGGAGCAAGGGGGACCTGAACACTGAAGCTTTCTTT.

This clonotype was found many times. The DNA of the CDR3 is TGTGCCAGCTTAGGTCTTTACAATGAGCAGTTCTTC. It yields the protein CASLGLYNEQFF. The chain joins TRBV6-2 or TRBV6-3 to TRBJ2-1; D is unresolved. The length of the CDR3 is 12 residues. V lost 8 bases, J lost 4 bases, and 9 bases lay in between. Germline V CDR1 and CDR2: MNHEY, SVGEGT.

Turning to this clonotype: This may be a read error: a much more frequent sequence differs by one nucleotide. The V gene is TRBV18, the J gene TRBJ2-1; D might be TRBD1 (6 bases). The CDR3 has 15 amino acids. In germline, CDR1 is KGHSH, CDR2 LQKENI. Trimming took off 4 bases at V and 3 bases at J, with 13 bases between the two ends. The chain's CDR3 is CASSLTAGVYNEQFF. The CDR3 DNA is TGTGCCAGCTCACTAACGGCAGGGGTCTACAATGAGCAGTTCTTC.

This clonotype was seen ten or more times. The chain recombines TRBV6-2 or TRBV6-3 with TRBJ2-7; 7 bases align to TRBD1. This CDR3 has 15 amino acids. Germline loops: CDR1 MNHEY, CDR2 SVGEGT. The junction had 8 bases not matched to a gene; V was cut back by 4 bases and J by 2 bases. The CDR3 region is CASSFPGQRTYEQYF. CDR3 DNA sequence: TGTGCCAGCAGTTTCCCGGGACAGAGAACCTACGAGCAGTACTTC.

The chain uses TRBV9 and TRBJ2-7, with D maybe TRBD1 (5 bases). V was shortened by 0 bases and J by 2 bases, with 18 bases between the two germline ends. The length of the CDR3 is 17 residues. Germline V gene lookup returns CDR1 SGDLS and CDR2 YYNGEE. CDR3: CASSVEPQGTLAYEQYF. The DNA for the CDR3 is TGTGCCAGCAGCGTAGAGCCCCAGGGAACCCTGGCCTACGAGCAGTACTTC. The complete variable domain, with remaining parts taken from reference TRBV9 and TRBJ2-7, reads DSGVTQTPKHLITATGQRVTLRCSPRSGDLSVYWYQQSLDQGLQFLIQYYNGEERAKGNILERFSAQQFPDLHSELNLSSLELGDSALYFCASSVEPQGTLAYEQYFGPGTRLTVT.

Many counts were recorded for this clonotype. The chain joins TRBV6-5 to TRBJ1-2; D is uncertain. This CDR3 spans 15 amino acids. V dropped 0 bases and J dropped 1 base, with 9 bases sitting between them. Germline loops: CDR1 MNHEY, CDR2 SVGAGI. CDR3 nucleotides: TGTGCCAGCAGTTACTCGTCCGGGAATAACTATGGCTACACCTTC. Protein: CASSYSSGNNYGYTF.

This clonotype was counted many times. The chain links TRBV20-1 to TRBJ1-1, with TRBD1 as a possible D gene (5 bases). There are 14 residues in the CDR3. Germline CDR1 and CDR2: DFQATT and SNEGSKA (reference sequence). V lost 3 bases and J 1 base, leaving 12 bases between the germline ends. The CDR3 DNA sequence: TGCAGTGCTAGGAGTGGACACCCGAACACTGAAGCTTTCTTT. It is translated as CSARSGHPNTEAFF.

This clonotype was counted ten times or more. J is TRBJ2-1 and V is TRBV30, with 13 positions matching TRBD2. From germline, CDR1 is GTSNPN and CDR2 SVGIG (reference sequence). The junction had 5 bases not matched to a gene; V was cut back by 3 bases and J by 6 bases. The CDR3 runs to 15 residues. The CDR3 nucleotides read TGTGCCTGGAGCCTGGGACTAGCGGGGCTCAATGAGCAGTTCTTC. It specifies CAWSLGLAGLNEQFF.

The table lists this clonotype with a few counts. This chain links TRBV27 with TRBJ2-7; maybe TRBD2 (7 bases). V lost 5 bases, J lost 2 bases, and 25 bases lay in between. CDR3 length equals 18 residues. CDR1 is MNHEY and CDR2 is SMNVEV in the germline V gene (reference sequence). DNA for the CDR3: TGTGCCAGCAGTCCGAATAGAATAGAGGGGGGGGGAACCTACGAGCAGTACTTC. Protein product: CASSPNRIEGGGTYEQYF.

This clonotype was picked up many times. J is TRBJ2-1 and V is TRBV12-3 or TRBV12-4; D unclear. CDR3 size: 11 residues. Trimming cost V 3 bases and J 9 bases, with 6 bases left between them. In DNA, the CDR3 is TGTGCCAGCAGTTTTGGGCCTGAGCAGTTCTTC. Encoded protein: CASSFGPEQFF.